The 25 T cell receptor beta chains in this list originate from one sample, sequenced in a study of shared clonotypes between healthy human individuals. TCRdb keeps only in-frame clones here, not all; method: immunoSEQ multiplex PCR. The table includes roughly 1,000,000 clones, about 84% detected once. Sequencing input: memory CD4+ T cells from PBMCs. Subset given: CD45RA-negative fraction. The receptors were sampled from a man between 18 and 35 years old in good health. Some clones in this sample may be carry-over from other donors' samples.

The genes are TRBV7-2 and TRBJ2-1; D call uncertain. CDR1 and CDR2 (germline): SGHTA, FQGNSA. CDR3 length equals 13 residues. Trimming cost V 2 bases and J 7 bases, with 9 bases left between them. For the CDR3, the DNA is TGTGCCAGCAGCTTAAGGCTCTGGAATGAGCAGTTCTTC. This codes for CASSLRLWNEQFF.

This clone was found a few times. The V gene is TRBV2, the J gene TRBJ1-2; D ambiguous. CDR1 and CDR2 (germline): SNHLY, FYNNEI. Deletions cut 2 bases from V and 0 bases from J, with 7 bases between. The CDR3 spans 14 residues. The CDR3 nucleotides are TGTGCCAGCAGTGAAATCGGACCTAACTATGGCTACACCTTC. Protein: CASSEIGPNYGYTF.

The chain joins TRBV28 to TRBJ1-1; D is unresolved. V shed 5 bases and J shed 8 bases, with 12 bases lying between them. This CDR3 has 12 amino acids. The germline gives CDR1 MDHEN, CDR2 SYDVKM. CDR3 amino acids: CASSTLHAEAFF. The CDR3 DNA sequence: TGTGCCAGCAGTACCCTTCACGCAGAAGCTTTCTTT.

CDR3 sequence reads: CASSPYRTNNEQFF. The CDR3 DNA reads as TGTGCCAGCTCACCTTATCGGACCAACAATGAGCAGTTCTTC. The rearrangement links TRBV18 to TRBJ2-1; D not certain. The CDR3 is 14 residues long. Trimming removed 3 bases at V and 5 bases at J, with 11 bases between. Germline V gives CDR1 KGHSH, CDR2 LQKENI.

The chain has TRBV30 and TRBJ1-1; D ambiguous. The CDR3 contains 12 residues. Germline assignment: CDR1 GTSNPN and CDR2 SVGIG (reference sequence). V was pared by 0 bases and J by 7 bases, with 9 bases between. Here the CDR3 reads CAWSVRAVEAFF. For the CDR3, the DNA is TGTGCCTGGAGTGTACGGGCAGTTGAAGCTTTCTTT.

The chain is built from TRBV6-1 and TRBJ1-2; possibly TRBD1 for D (6 bases). Deletions cut 6 bases from V and 5 bases from J, with 19 bases between. CDR1 is MNHNS, CDR2 SASEGT, per germline. The CDR3 is made up of 15 amino acids. The CDR3 coding sequence is TGTGCCAGCAGACTACAATTACTAGGGGGTTATGGCTACACCTTC. Its translation is CASRLQLLGGYGYTF.

J is TRBJ2-3 and V is TRBV5-4; D is perhaps TRBD1 (8 bases). This CDR3 spans 16 amino acids. The V end lost 3 bases, the J end lost 5 bases, and 19 bases lay between the germline ends. Per germline, CDR1 SGHNT and CDR2 YYREEE (reference sequence). CDR3 DNA sequence: TGTGCCAGCAGCTCGGGGGGAACAGGGGGTCGAGATACGCAGTATTTT. Translation gives CASSSGGTGGRDTQYF.

This clone was counted a single time. This chain connects TRBV4-3 to TRBJ2-7; D not certain. Per the germline V gene, CDR1 is LGHNA and CDR2 is YSLEER. The CDR3 spans 14 residues. Deletions cut 0 bases from V and 6 bases from J, with 12 bases between. CDR3 residues: CASSQEKSRPEQYF. CDR3 nucleotides: TGCGCCAGCAGCCAAGAAAAGTCCAGACCCGAGCAGTACTTC.

The V and J genes are TRBV30 and TRBJ2-4; D is possibly TRBD2 (6 bases). Germline V gene sequence: CDR1 GTSNPN, CDR2 SVGIG (reference sequence). The CDR3 has 13 amino acids. V was cut by 4 bases and J by 2 bases, with 9 bases left in between. The CDR3 protein is CAWNGGTKNIQYF. CDR3 nucleotide sequence: TGTGCCTGGAACGGGGGAACCAAAAACATTCAGTACTTC.

This clone was counted a single time. The chain has TRBV7-3 and TRBJ2-5; no clear D. The CDR3 spans 13 residues. Deletions cut 1 base from V and 2 bases from J, with 5 bases between. The germline V gene has CDR1 SGHTA and CDR2 FQGTGA. In DNA, the CDR3 is TGTGCCAGCAGCTTAAATGAGCAAGAGACCCAGTACTTC. Its translation is CASSLNEQETQYF.

This chain connects TRBV7-9 to TRBJ1-1, with D possibly being TRBD1 (5 bases). The V gene's germline CDR1 is SEHNR and CDR2 FQNEAQ (reference sequence). Trimming shortened V by 5 bases and J by 0 bases, and 13 bases separated the two germline ends. The CDR3 extends over 15 amino acids. This CDR3 reads CASSVYGGMNTEAFF. The CDR3 DNA is TGTGCCAGCAGCGTCTATGGGGGTATGAACACTGAAGCTTTCTTT.

This chain uses TRBV18 with TRBJ1-5; D gene uncertain. The CDR3 has 14 residues. V lost 1 base and J lost 7, with 11 bases in between. Germline V CDR1 and CDR2: KGHSH, LQKENI. The CDR3 sequence is CASSPRVVGQPQHF. DNA of the CDR3: TGTGCCAGCTCACCACGCGTGGTCGGGCAGCCCCAGCATTTT.

The rearrangement links TRBV5-4 to TRBJ1-2; the D gene is possibly TRBD1 (5 bases). Germline CDR1 SGHNT, CDR2 YYREEE (reference sequence). The CDR3 totals 13 residues. Trimming removed 2 bases at V and 1 base at J, with 6 bases between. The CDR3 DNA sequence: TGTGCCAGCAGCTTACAGGATAACTATGGCTACACCTTC. Translation gives CASSLQDNYGYTF.

The rearrangement links TRBV7-2 to TRBJ1-4; unclear D gene. The CDR3 loop spans 14 amino acids. Between the trimmed V and J ends, which lost 5 bases and 7 bases, there was a span of 14 bases. The germline V gene encodes CDR1 SGHTA and CDR2 FQGNSA. The CDR3 loop reads CASSPPGYGEKLFF. DNA for the CDR3: TGTGCCAGCAGCCCCCCGGGGTACGGTGAAAAACTGTTTTTT.

For this clone: This likely traces to a read error, being one base from a far larger clone. J is TRBJ1-5 and V is TRBV6-1, with unresolved D. In germline, CDR1 is MNHNS, CDR2 SASEGT. Trimming left V 3 bases short and J 0 bases short, with 6 bases between. The CDR3 totals 14 residues. The CDR3 region is CASSDSNSNQPQHF. The CDR3 DNA reads as TGTGCCAGCAGTGACAGTAATAGCAATCAGCCCCAGCATTTT.

The chain is built from TRBV28 and TRBJ2-1, with TRBD1 matching 9 bases. Germline CDR1 MDHEN, CDR2 SYDVKM. With 8 bases clipped from V and 8 bases from J, the junction kept 22 bases outside the gene matches. CDR3 length: 18 residues. CDR3 in amino acids: CASFPLGGTGYGRHEQFF. CDR3 bases: TGTGCCAGCTTCCCTTTAGGCGGGACAGGGTATGGGAGGCATGAGCAGTTCTTC.

The CDR3 is CASSPIGSTGELFF. The DNA of the CDR3 is TGTGCCAGCAGCCCCATCGGGAGCACCGGGGAGCTGTTTTTT. V is TRBV9 and J is TRBJ2-2; D is possibly TRBD2 (6 bases). Germline CDR1 and CDR2: SGDLS and YYNGEE. Trimming pared 4 bases from V and 4 bases from J, leaving 11 bases between. The CDR3 is 14 residues long.

The CDR3 coding sequence is TGCAGCGCATCGACGGGTAGCTACAATGAGCAGTTCTTC. Amino acid sequence: CSASTGSYNEQFF. The V gene is TRBV29-1, the J gene TRBJ2-1; no definite D call. Germline CDR1 is SQVTM and CDR2 is ANQGSEA. CDR3 length: 13 residues. V shed 7 bases and J shed 3 bases, with 13 bases lying between them.

The table lists this clone with a count of one. A much larger clone is a single base away; this may be a read error. Other DNA sequences in this sample translate to the same CDR3. The chain links TRBV29-1 to TRBJ1-1, with 9 bases fitting TRBD1. The CDR3 sequence is 12 residues long. CDR1 SQVTM and CDR2 ANQGSEA come from the germline V gene. Trimming cost V 3 bases and J 11 bases; bases outside gene matches: 7. The CDR3 bases are TGCAGCGTTGAGGGGGACAGGGACGAGGCTTTCTTT. This gives the protein CSVEGDRDEAFF.

This clone appeared a single time. This rearrangement joins TRBV7-2 to TRBJ2-5; D uncertain. This CDR3 is 13 amino acids long. V lost 3 bases, J lost 5 bases, and 10 bases lay in between. The V gene's germline CDR1 is SGHTA and CDR2 FQGNSA. The CDR3 is CASSFQRLETQYF. For the CDR3, the DNA is TGTGCCAGCAGCTTCCAGCGTCTGGAGACCCAGTACTTC. The whole variable domain, filled in from reference TRBV7-2 and TRBJ2-5, reads GAGVSQSPSNKVTEKGKDVELRCDPISGHTALYWYRQSLGQGLEFLIYFQGNSAPDKSGLPSDRFSAERTGGSVSTLTIQRTQQEDSAVYLCASSFQRLETQYFGPGTRLLVL.

This clone has at least ten counts. The gene calls are TRBV5-4 and TRBJ2-4; D assignment may be TRBD1 or TRBD2 (6 bases each). CDR1 and CDR2 from the germline V gene are SGHNT and YYREEE (reference sequence). V was pared by 9 bases and J by 8 bases, with 18 bases between. This CDR3 region has 13 residues. CDR3 DNA: TGTGCCACCTCCATTAACAGGGAGGACATTCAGTACTTC. Encoded protein: CATSINREDIQYF.

This chain joins TRBV6-1 and TRBJ2-5; D is ambiguous. CDR3 size: 11 residues. The germline V gene encodes CDR1 MNHNS and CDR2 SASEGT. V was cut by 8 bases and J by 2 bases, with 6 bases left in between. The CDR3 is CASSRQETQYF. CDR3 nucleotide sequence: TGTGCCAGCTCGAGGCAAGAGACCCAGTACTTC.

The chain couples TRBV10-3 to TRBJ2-1; unclear D gene. The CDR3 sequence is 15 residues long. CDR1 is ENHRY and CDR2 is SYGVKD in the germline V gene. The ends were cut back, 3 bases at V and 4 bases at J, with 13 bases in the middle. CDR3 nucleotides: TGTGCCATCAGTGACCCCCCTAAGGGTTACAATGAGCAGTTCTTC. It specifies CAISDPPKGYNEQFF.

V and J are TRBV19 and TRBJ1-1, with D hard to call. V was shortened by 4 bases and J by 3 bases, with 12 bases between the two germline ends. Germline-derived CDR1 and CDR2 are LNHDA and SQIVND (reference sequence). The CDR3 contains 14 residues. Here the CDR3 reads CASSTYRLDTEAFF. The DNA of the CDR3 is TGTGCCAGTAGTACGTACCGCCTTGACACTGAAGCTTTCTTT.

This chain links TRBV7-9 with TRBJ2-3; 8 bases map to TRBD2. In germline, CDR1 is SEHNR, CDR2 FQNEAQ (reference sequence). With V trimmed by 4 bases and J by 2 bases, 5 bases remained unmatched. The CDR3 length is 15 residues. The CDR3 DNA is TGTGCCAGCAGCTACACTAGCGGATACACAGATACGCAGTATTTT. It codes for CASSYTSGYTDTQYF.